This T cell receptor (beta chain) comes out of a study of CD8 T cells in Susac syndrome. Regarding the study as a whole: The study conceded that relatively few individuals underwent its TCR sequencing and HLA analysis.

In regard to this clonotype: Its cognate antigen is unknown.

The authors reverse transcribed about 0.5 to 1 ug RNA with random hexamers. Amplification of TCR beta CDR3 was carried out by immunoSEQ multiplex PCR, which covered 54 Vbeta and 13 Jbeta segments. Each CDR3 protein gets one entry after TCRdb re-called the immunoSEQ multiplex PCR reads with MiXCR. The repertoire holds tens of thousands of distinct CDR3 sequences, about 94% seen once, with roughly 0.26% in the top ten. Sequencing of TCR beta, carried out with a high-throughput approach, was applied to CD8+ and CD4+ T cells from the blood. TEMRA cells were FACS-enriched, with CD8+ and CD4+ T cells isolated negatively. The material sequenced was CD8+ T cells from PBMCs. The clonotype originates from a human donor in good health.

The CDR3 loop is CASSIASQETQYF. In DNA, the CDR3 is TGTGCCAGTAGTATTGCGAGTCAAGAGACCCAGTACTTC. The chain couples TRBV19 to TRBJ2-5; D is uncertain. CDR3 length: 13 amino acids. V was pared by 3 bases and J by 2 bases, with 7 bases between. Germline V gene sequence: CDR1 LNHDA, CDR2 SQIVND (reference sequence).